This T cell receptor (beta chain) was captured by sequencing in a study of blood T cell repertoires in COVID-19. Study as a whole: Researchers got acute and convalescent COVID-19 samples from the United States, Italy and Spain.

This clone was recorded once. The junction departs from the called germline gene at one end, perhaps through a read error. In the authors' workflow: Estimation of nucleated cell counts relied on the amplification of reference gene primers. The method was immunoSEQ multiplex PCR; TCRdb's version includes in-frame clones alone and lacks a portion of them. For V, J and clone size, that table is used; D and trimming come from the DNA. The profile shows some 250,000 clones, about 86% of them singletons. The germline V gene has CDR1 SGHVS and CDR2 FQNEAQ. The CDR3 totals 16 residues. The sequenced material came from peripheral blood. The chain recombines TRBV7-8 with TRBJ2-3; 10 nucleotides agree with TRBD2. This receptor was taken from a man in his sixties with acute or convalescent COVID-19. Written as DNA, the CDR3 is TGTGCCAGCAGCTTAGGGCTAGCGGGAGAAATTGTCCTCCCTATTTTT. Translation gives CASSLGLAGEIVLPIF.